This T cell receptor beta chain was captured in a study of immune heterogeneity within non-small cell lung tumors. As for the study in general: Tumor histology was classified as squamous cell carcinoma in a few cases, non-squamous carcinoma in about ten and not otherwise specified in 1.

As template, the study used bulk tumor genomic DNA at approximately 610 ng per sample. Several biopsies per primary tumor, spaced far apart, were taken during surgery. Curative operations were performed on patients who had untreated, newly diagnosed non-small cell lung cancer. The donors had newly diagnosed non-small cell lung cancer and underwent surgery intended to cure it. The V end lost 7 bases, the J end lost 0 bases, and 9 bases lay between the germline ends. Germline V gene data show CDR1 as LNHDA and CDR2 as SQIVND (reference sequence). The CDR3 has 14 amino acids. Study outcomes and limitations: Individual patients largely had distinct high-frequency T-cell receptor beta clonotypes from one another. Recurring identical dominant CDR3 beta clonotypes were observed across tumor sites within a patient, together with site-unique high-frequency clones.

Amplifying TCR beta CDR3 involved multiplex PCR carried out with 32 V and 13 J primers. A single record per CDR3 protein comes from TCRdb applying MiXCR to the multiplex PCR reads. Of around 2,500 distinct CDR3 sequences in the sample, around 50% were seen once. Concerning this clonotype itself: Its antigen is unknown.

Sequencing was performed on lung tumor tissue. V usage is TRBV19 and J usage is TRBJ1-4; TRBD1 is a possible D gene (5 bases). This receptor was taken from a man in his fifties with non-small cell lung cancer. In DNA, the CDR3 is TGTGCCAGTACCTCGGGGGCAACTAATGAAAAACTGTTTTTT. Amino acids: CASTSGATNEKLFF.